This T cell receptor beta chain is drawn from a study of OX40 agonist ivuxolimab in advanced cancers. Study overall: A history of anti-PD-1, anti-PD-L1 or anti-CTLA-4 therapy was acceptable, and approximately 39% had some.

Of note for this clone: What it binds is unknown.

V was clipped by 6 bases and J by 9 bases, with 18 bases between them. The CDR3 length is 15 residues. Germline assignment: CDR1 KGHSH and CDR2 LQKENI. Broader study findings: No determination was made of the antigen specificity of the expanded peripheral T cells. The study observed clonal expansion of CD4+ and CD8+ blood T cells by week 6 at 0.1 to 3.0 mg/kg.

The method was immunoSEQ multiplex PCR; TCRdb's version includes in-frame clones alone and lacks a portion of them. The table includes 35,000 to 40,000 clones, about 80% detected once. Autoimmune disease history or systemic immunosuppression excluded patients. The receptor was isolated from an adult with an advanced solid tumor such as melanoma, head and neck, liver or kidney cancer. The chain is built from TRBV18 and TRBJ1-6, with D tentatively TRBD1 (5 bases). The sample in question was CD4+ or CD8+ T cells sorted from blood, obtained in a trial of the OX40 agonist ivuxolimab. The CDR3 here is CASSPSQGIGSPLHF. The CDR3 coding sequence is TGTGCCAGCTCCCCTTCTCAGGGAATTGGTTCACCCCTCCACTTT.